The 24 T cell receptor beta chains below were found in one sample sequenced in a study of blood T cell repertoires in COVID-19. Sequenced by immunoSEQ multiplex PCR; TCRdb stores in-frame clones only, minus some. The sample lists a few hundred thousand clones; 65% to 90% were seen once. Sequencing was carried out using PBMCs or T cells enriched from blood (not recorded which). All receptors derive from a woman aged 30 to 39 who had been exposed to COVID-19.

The CDR3 DNA sequence: TGTGCCAGCAGCCAAGTAGAAGCGGGGAACAACAATGAGCAGTTCTTC. The encoded protein is CASSQVEAGNNNEQFF. The rearrangement uses TRBV4-2 and TRBJ2-1; 7 bases align to TRBD2. The J segment lost 5 bases and the V segment lost 1 base, leaving 8 bases of the junction unmatched. The CDR3 extends over 16 amino acids. CDR1 and CDR2 (germline): LGHNA, YNFKEQ.

This rearrangement joins TRBV9 to TRBJ2-2; 11 bases agree with TRBD2. Losses at the gene ends were 3 bases for V and 0 bases for J; bases not matched to a gene: 1. This CDR3 is built from 16 residues. Germline values: CDR1 SGDLS, CDR2 YYNGEE. The CDR3 loop is CASSDSGGANTGELFF. CDR3 DNA sequence: TGTGCCAGCAGCGATAGCGGGGGGGCGAACACCGGGGAGCTGTTTTTT.

The chain uses TRBV5-4 and TRBJ2-3, with D perhaps matching TRBD2 (6 bases). V was pared by 0 bases and J by 0 bases, with 8 bases between. Germline CDR1 and CDR2: SGHNT and YYREEE (reference sequence). The CDR3 extends over 15 amino acids. CDR3 in amino acids: CASSLALASTDTQYF. CDR3 nucleotides: TGTGCCAGCAGCTTGGCCCTAGCGAGCACAGATACGCAGTATTTT. Filled out from reference TRBV5-4 and TRBJ2-3, the complete variable domain reads ETGVTQSPTHLIKTRGQQVTLRCSSQSGHNTVSWYQQALGQGPQFIFQYYREEENGRGNFPPRFSGLQFPNYSSELNVNALELDDSALYLCASSLALASTDTQYFGPGTRLTVL.

The J gene is TRBJ1-1, the V gene TRBV18, with 11 bases matching TRBD1. V shed 0 bases, J shed 3 bases, and the junction held 3 bases outside the gene matches. The CDR3 is made up of 16 amino acids. Germline V gene data show CDR1 as KGHSH and CDR2 as LQKENI. This chain's CDR3 is CASSPPGQGADTEAFF. The CDR3 coding sequence is TGTGCCAGCTCACCACCCGGACAGGGGGCGGACACTGAAGCTTTCTTT.

This sequence joins TRBV21-1 and TRBJ2-2; the table's D gene call, TRBD1, was not cross checked with the DNA. TRBV21-1 is a pseudogene segment. CDR3 size: 16 residues. CDR3 in DNA: TGTGCCACCAGGAGACGGGACAGGGGGCAATGGGTGAAGCTGTTTTTT. It specifies CATRRRDRGQWVKLFF.

The chain carries TRBV29-1 and TRBJ1-3; no firm D call. V gave up 4 bases and J gave up 6 bases, with 10 bases separating them. The CDR3 loop spans 12 amino acids. Germline V gene lookup returns CDR1 SQVTM and CDR2 ANQGSEA. CDR3 sequence: CSVGSSENTIYF. The CDR3 DNA reads TGCAGCGTTGGGAGTTCCGAAAACACCATATATTTT.

The rearrangement links TRBV7-9 to TRBJ1-3; 9 positions agree with TRBD1. Germline assignment: CDR1 SEHNR and CDR2 FQNEAQ (reference sequence). The CDR3 loop spans 17 amino acids. Trimming removed 5 bases from V and 0 bases from J; junction bases left unmatched: 8. The CDR3 DNA follows: TGTGCCAGCAGCCAGACACAGGGGGCGCGCTCTGGAAACACCATATATTTT. It specifies CASSQTQGARSGNTIYF.

This clone has just a few counts. The CDR3 coding sequence is TGTGCCAGCAGTGTAAGGACAGGGCTGGGTTCACCCCTCCACTTT. Amino acid sequence: CASSVRTGLGSPLHF. V is TRBV27 and J is TRBJ1-6; 8 bases are shared with TRBD1. The trim removed 5 bases at V and 9 bases at J, leaving 9 bases unmatched. CDR1 is MNHEY and CDR2 is SMNVEV in the germline V gene (reference sequence). The CDR3 runs to 15 residues.

DNA for the CDR3: TGTGCCAGCAGTCCGACCCTGGACAGGGCAAACACTGAAGCTTTCTTT. Translated, it gives CASSPTLDRANTEAFF. This chain uses TRBV27 with TRBJ1-1, with 8 bases that match TRBD1. Germline V gives CDR1 MNHEY, CDR2 SMNVEV (reference sequence). The V segment lost 5 bases and the J segment 2 bases; nucleotides outside the gene matches: 10. This CDR3 region has 16 residues.

J is TRBJ1-3 and V is TRBV2, with D uncertain. Germline V gene lookup returns CDR1 SNHLY and CDR2 FYNNEI. The germline V and J ends were trimmed by 1 base and 0 bases, with 7 bases remaining between them. The CDR3 is made up of 15 amino acids. CDR3 amino acids: CASSEDGYSGNTIYF. The CDR3 nucleotides read TGTGCCAGCAGTGAAGACGGGTACTCTGGAAACACCATATATTTT.

This rearrangement joins TRBV7-6 to TRBJ2-7, with 10 bases lining up with TRBD2. Germline CDR1 and CDR2: SGHVS and FNYEAQ. V lost 6 bases and J lost 4; bases outside the gene matches: 6. This CDR3 has 14 amino acids. The CDR3 reads CASSPQRGGYEQYF. CDR3 sequence (DNA): TGTGCCAGCAGTCCTCAGCGGGGGGGGTACGAGCAGTACTTC.

This clone was seen only once. This chain joins TRBV2 and TRBJ1-1, with TRBD1 identical over 9 bases. The junction had 8 bases not matched to a gene; V was cut back by 5 bases and J by 4 bases. Germline CDR1 and CDR2: SNHLY and FYNNEI. CDR3 size: 15 residues. The CDR3 DNA reads as TGTGCCAGCAGTAAACTCGGACAGGGGCTCACTGAAGCTTTCTTT. Translated, it gives CASSKLGQGLTEAFF.

The chain joins TRBV12-3 or TRBV12-4 to TRBJ1-5; the D is unclear. This CDR3 is built from 13 residues. Trimming stripped 6 bases from V and 0 bases from J, with 6 bases between. For the CDR3, the DNA is TGTGCCAGCAGCACAGATAGCAATCAGCCCCAGCATTTT. Translated, it gives CASSTDSNQPQHF.

The chain has TRBV9 and TRBJ1-2, with TRBD1 matching 8 bases. This CDR3 has 16 residues. Germline CDR1 is SGDLS and CDR2 is YYNGEE. With 4 bases clipped from V and 4 bases from J, the junction kept 12 bases outside the gene matches. The chain's CDR3 is CASSPEQGVKGYGYTF. CDR3 nucleotides: TGTGCCAGCAGCCCCGAACAGGGGGTAAAAGGCTATGGCTACACCTTC.

The J gene is TRBJ1-6, the V gene TRBV28; D gene ambiguous. This CDR3 is built from 16 residues. Trimming left V 4 bases short and J 3 bases short, with 13 bases between. Looked up from germline, CDR1 is MDHEN and CDR2 is SYDVKM. The CDR3 loop reads CASSSLSGLYNSPLHF. CDR3 sequence (DNA): TGTGCCAGCAGTTCCCTCAGTGGACTCTATAATTCACCCCTCCACTTT.

The table lists this clone with a count of one. This chain uses TRBV10-3 with TRBJ1-5, with D possibly matching TRBD1 (5 bases). Trimming removed 0 bases from V and 2 bases from J, with 14 bases in between. The CDR3 extends over 17 amino acids. Germline V lookup: CDR1 ENHRY, CDR2 SYGVKD. CDR3 in amino acids: CAISESTGKTGNQPQHF. The CDR3 DNA sequence: TGTGCCATCAGTGAGTCGACGGGCAAGACAGGCAATCAGCCCCAGCATTTT.

This chain links TRBV19 with TRBJ1-1; 7 bases align to TRBD1. Germline lookup yields CDR1 LNHDA and CDR2 SQIVND (reference sequence). The CDR3 totals 14 residues. The trim removed 5 bases at V and 9 bases at J, leaving 12 bases unmatched. The CDR3 loop is CASSPNQQGLKAFF. The CDR3 DNA follows: TGTGCCAGTAGTCCGAACCAACAGGGGCTAAAAGCTTTCTTT.

This clone was recorded only once. V and J are TRBV10-3 and TRBJ2-1, with 8 bases aligning to TRBD2. J was trimmed by 0 bases and V by 6 bases; bases with no gene match: 7. Looked up from germline, CDR1 is ENHRY and CDR2 is SYGVKD. The CDR3 totals 16 residues. The CDR3 sequence is CAISALAGSSYNEQFF. The DNA for the CDR3 is TGTGCCATCAGCGCTTTAGCGGGGAGCTCCTACAATGAGCAGTTCTTC.

For the CDR3, the DNA is TGTGCCAGTAGTATGGTAGGACAGGGGGTCCAAGGCAATCAGCCCCAGCATTTT. Encoded protein: CASSMVGQGVQGNQPQHF. The rearrangement links TRBV19 to TRBJ1-5; 10 bases align to TRBD1. V lost 3 bases and J lost 2; bases outside the gene matches: 10. This CDR3 contains 18 residues. CDR1 and CDR2 (germline): LNHDA, SQIVND (reference sequence). Looking up the rest from reference TRBV19 and TRBJ1-5 gives the full variable domain: DGGITQSPKYLFRKEGQNVTLSCEQNLNHDAMYWYRQDPGQGLRLIYYSQIVNDFQKGDIAEGYSVSREKKESFPLTVTSAQKNPTAFYLCASSMVGQGVQGNQPQHFGDGTRLSIL.

The gene calls are TRBV14 and TRBJ2-7; 7 bases fit TRBD2. Per germline, CDR1 SGHDN and CDR2 FVKESK. V was pared by 2 bases and J by 6 bases, with 7 bases of the junction left unmatched. The CDR3 is 14 residues long. CDR3 sequence: CASSQRGGNSEQYF. The CDR3 DNA follows: TGTGCCAGCAGCCAAAGGGGAGGGAACAGCGAGCAGTACTTC.

The V call is TRBV5-5, the J call TRBJ1-4, with a possible D match to TRBD1 (6 bases). The CDR3 is made up of 15 amino acids. The V gene lost 0 bases and the J gene lost 8 bases, with 14 bases spanning the gap. In germline, CDR1 is SGHKS, CDR2 YYEKEE (reference sequence). CDR3 in amino acids: CASSLAQGRGEKLFF. CDR3 nucleotides: TGTGCCAGCAGCTTGGCACAGGGACGTGGGGAAAAACTGTTTTTT.

The gene calls are TRBV5-1 and TRBJ2-4; TRBD2 matches at 8 bases. Trimming removed 1 base from V and 5 bases from J; junction bases left unmatched: 5. The CDR3 spans 15 residues. Germline V gene lookup returns CDR1 SGHRS and CDR2 YFSETQ. CDR3: CASSLTAGAQNIQYF. CDR3 sequence (DNA): TGCGCCAGCAGCTTGACAGCGGGGGCCCAAAACATTCAGTACTTC.

This chain connects TRBV10-3 to TRBJ2-3; 9 bases are shared with TRBD1. Germline CDR1 reads ENHRY; CDR2 reads SYGVKD. Trimming cost V 7 bases and J 3 bases; bases outside gene matches: 5. The length of the CDR3 is 14 residues. Here the CDR3 reads CAIKRTGVTDTQYF. In nucleotides, the CDR3 is TGTGCCATCAAAAGGACAGGGGTAACAGATACGCAGTATTTT.

J is TRBJ1-2 and V is TRBV6-5; D possibly corresponds to TRBD1 (5 bases). With 2 bases removed from V and 5 bases from J, the gap between germline ends came to 15 bases. This CDR3 has 15 amino acids. Germline V gene lookup returns CDR1 MNHEY and CDR2 SVGAGI. The CDR3 here is CASSYVGIRGYGYTF. The CDR3, as DNA: TGTGCCAGCAGTTACGTCGGCATTCGGGGGTATGGCTACACCTTC.